Presented here are 7 T cell receptor beta chains from one specimen sequenced in a study of spatial heterogeneity in lung cancer. Time point indicated: sample taken at primary tumor resection. Whole RNA was taken from tumor, nontumor lung or frozen PBMC; it was then sequenced unsorted. TCRdb ran MiXCR on the 5' RACE reads and lists one entry per CDR3 protein. The sample holds some 37,000 distinct CDR3 sequences, around 7.5% seen once. Sequencing used PBMCs, obtained at surgery. The source is a male donor with early-stage non-small cell lung cancer.

This clonotype was counted at least ten times. This rearrangement joins TRBV25-1 to TRBJ2-1, with 9 bases lining up with TRBD2. With V trimmed by 4 bases and J by 5 bases, 3 bases remained unmatched. The CDR3 consists of 14 residues. Germline assignment: CDR1 MGHDK and CDR2 SYGVNS. The CDR3 DNA is TGTGCCAGCAGTGTAGCTAGCGGGAACAATGAGCAGTTCTTC. Its translation is CASSVASGNNEQFF.

This clonotype was seen many times. V usage is TRBV6-2 or TRBV6-3 and J usage is TRBJ1-1; D unclear. The length of the CDR3 is 13 residues. Trimming pared 2 bases from V and 5 bases from J, leaving 9 bases between. Looked up from germline, CDR1 is MNHEY and CDR2 is SVGEGT. Here the CDR3 reads CASSYTAGTEAFF. The CDR3 DNA reads as TGTGCCAGCAGTTACACGGCAGGAACTGAAGCTTTCTTT.

The chain links TRBV6-1 to TRBJ2-1; 9 nucleotides align to TRBD2. Per germline, CDR1 MNHNS and CDR2 SASEGT. This CDR3 spans 14 amino acids. V gave up 6 bases and J gave up 13 bases; unmatched junction bases: 13. The CDR3 spells CASRIGGREGQQFF. CDR3 nucleotide sequence: TGTGCCAGCAGAATTGGGGGGCGGGAGGGCCAACAGTTCTTC.

This clonotype was observed many times. The chain employs TRBV6-2 or TRBV6-3 and TRBJ2-1; TRBD2 matches at 9 bases. V lost 2 bases and J lost 4; bases outside the gene matches: 9. The CDR3 loop spans 17 amino acids. Germline V gene lookup returns CDR1 MNHEY and CDR2 SVGEGT. The CDR3 loop reads CASSYSDSSGIYNEQFF. In DNA, the CDR3 is TGTGCCAGCAGTTACAGTGATTCTAGCGGGATTTACAATGAGCAGTTCTTC.

The table lists this clonotype with many counts. The chain employs TRBV12-3 or TRBV12-4 and TRBJ2-4; the D is unclear. V was clipped by 4 bases and J by 9 bases, with 7 bases between them. This CDR3 comprises 11 residues. CDR3 in amino acids: CASSSGPIQYF. In nucleotides, the CDR3 is TGTGCCAGCAGTTCAGGCCCCATTCAGTACTTC.

This clonotype was detected ten times or more. The chain uses TRBV9 and TRBJ1-4; 8 nucleotides match TRBD1. CDR1 is SGDLS and CDR2 is YYNGEE in the germline V gene. V shed 2 bases, J shed 8 bases, and the junction held 5 bases outside the gene matches. This CDR3 has 14 residues. CDR3 sequence: CASSVTGAGEKLFF. DNA of the CDR3: TGTGCCAGCAGCGTGACAGGGGCTGGGGAAAAACTGTTTTTT.

This clonotype appeared a few times. The chain employs TRBV19 and TRBJ2-2; D gene ambiguous. This CDR3 spans 15 amino acids. V shed 4 bases and J shed 0 bases, with 9 bases lying between them. Germline V CDR1 and CDR2: LNHDA, SQIVND (reference sequence). The CDR3 DNA reads as TGTGCCAGTAGTAGGAGCAGGTCGAACACCGGGGAGCTGTTTTTT. This gives the protein CASSRSRSNTGELFF.